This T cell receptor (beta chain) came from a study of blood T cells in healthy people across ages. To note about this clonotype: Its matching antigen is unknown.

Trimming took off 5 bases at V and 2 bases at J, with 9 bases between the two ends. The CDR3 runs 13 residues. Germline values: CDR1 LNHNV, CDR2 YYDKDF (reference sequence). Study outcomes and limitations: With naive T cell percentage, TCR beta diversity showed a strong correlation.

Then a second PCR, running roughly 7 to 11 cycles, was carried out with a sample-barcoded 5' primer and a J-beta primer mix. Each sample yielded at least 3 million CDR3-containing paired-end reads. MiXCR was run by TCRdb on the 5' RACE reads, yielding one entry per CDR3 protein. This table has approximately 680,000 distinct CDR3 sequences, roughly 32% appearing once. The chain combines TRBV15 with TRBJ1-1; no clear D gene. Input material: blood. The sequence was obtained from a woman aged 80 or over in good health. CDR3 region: CATSLEVNTEAFF. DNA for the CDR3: TGTGCCACCAGCTTGGAGGTAAACACTGAAGCTTTCTTT.